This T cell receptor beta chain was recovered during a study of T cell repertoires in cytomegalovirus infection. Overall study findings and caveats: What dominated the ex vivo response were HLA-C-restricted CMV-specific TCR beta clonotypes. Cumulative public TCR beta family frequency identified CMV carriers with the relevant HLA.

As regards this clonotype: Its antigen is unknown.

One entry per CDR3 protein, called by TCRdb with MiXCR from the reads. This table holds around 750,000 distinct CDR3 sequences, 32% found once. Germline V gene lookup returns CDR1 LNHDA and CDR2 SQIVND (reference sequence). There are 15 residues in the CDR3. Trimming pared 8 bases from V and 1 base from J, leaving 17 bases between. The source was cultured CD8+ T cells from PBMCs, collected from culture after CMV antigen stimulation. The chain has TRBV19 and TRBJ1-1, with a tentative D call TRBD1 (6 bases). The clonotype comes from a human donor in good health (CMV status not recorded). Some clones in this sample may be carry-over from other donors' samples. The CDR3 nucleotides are TGTGCCAGTGAGTGGGGGGGCGCGTCGAACACTGAAGCTTTCTTT. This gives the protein CASEWGGASNTEAFF. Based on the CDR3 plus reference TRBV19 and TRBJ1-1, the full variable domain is DGGITQSPKYLFRKEGQNVTLSCEQNLNHDAMYWYRQDPGQGLRLIYYSQIVNDFQKGDIAEGYSVSREKKESFPLTVTSAQKNPTAFYLCASEWGGASNTEAFFGQGTRLTVV.